Presented here are 14 T cell receptor beta chains from one specimen sequenced in a study of cytomegalovirus exposure and HLA in healthy donors (dated by TCRdb to 2016 to 2017). The library was produced with the immunoSEQ multiplex PCR assay. For the multiplex PCR, a mixture combining 60 forward primers for TCR Vbeta segments and 13 reverse primers for TCR Jbeta segments was used. TCRdb provides this immuneACCESS table in a form limited to in-frame rearrangements. Some clones are lacking; in checked studies, under half of them reflect an unresolved V gene, and why the rest are absent is not known. Present in this sample are fewer than 200,000 clones, around 68% of which were seen just once. The ten biggest clones cover around 3% of the sample. Source material: PBMCs. These receptors were collected from a woman between 35 and 50 years old in good health and CMV-seropositive.

The V and J genes are TRBV18 and TRBJ1-1, with 7 bases lining up with TRBD1. The CDR3 runs 13 residues. V was clipped by 5 bases and J by 3 bases; unmatched bases: 3. The germline gives CDR1 KGHSH, CDR2 LQKENI. CDR3: CASSEQGHTEAFF. The CDR3 nucleotides are TGTGCCAGCTCAGAACAGGGGCACACTGAAGCTTTCTTT.

V and J are TRBV5-1 and TRBJ2-7; 10 bases are shared with TRBD2. V lost 0 bases to trimming and J lost 3 bases; unmatched junction nucleotides: 0. CDR1 is SGHRS and CDR2 is YFSETQ in the germline V gene. This CDR3 is built from 14 residues. The CDR3 sequence is CASSLGTSGYEQYF. The DNA of the CDR3 is TGCGCCAGCAGCTTGGGGACTAGCGGCTACGAGCAGTACTTC.

The chain joins TRBV29-1 to TRBJ2-5; 9 nucleotides align to TRBD2. Judging by the DNA end, TRBJ2-7 fits better; the J call may be wrong. The CDR3 contains 14 residues. The V gene's germline CDR1 is SQVTM and CDR2 ANQGSEA. The CDR3 sequence is CSVVPSGNLYEQYF. CDR3 coding DNA: TGCAGCGTTGTTCCTAGCGGGAACTTGTACGAGCAGTACTTC.

This chain connects TRBV4-2 to TRBJ2-1; TRBD2 matches at 8 bases. The junction had 5 bases not matched to a gene; V was cut back by 0 bases and J by 4 bases. The CDR3 has 16 amino acids. Germline V lookup: CDR1 LGHNA, CDR2 YNFKEQ. DNA of the CDR3: TGTGCCAGCAGCCAAGATGAGACTAGCGTATACAATGAGCAGTTCTTC. Its protein product is CASSQDETSVYNEQFF.

This clone was seen more than once but under ten times. The genes are TRBV6-1 and TRBJ2-1; D is perhaps TRBD2 (5 bases). With 3 bases removed from V and 5 bases from J, the gap between germline ends came to 14 bases. This CDR3 has 15 amino acids. Germline assignment: CDR1 MNHNS and CDR2 SASEGT. CDR3 DNA: TGTGCCAGCAGTGAGGAGGCGGGCCTGAACAATGAGCAGTTCTTC. It is translated as CASSEEAGLNNEQFF.

The genes are TRBV7-2 and TRBJ2-7, with 10 positions matching TRBD2. Germline V CDR1 and CDR2: SGHTA, FQGNSA. V gave up 3 bases and J gave up 3 bases; unmatched junction bases: 5. The CDR3 totals 15 residues. CDR3 in DNA: TGTGCCAGCAGCTTGACGTCTAGCGGGGGCTACGAGCAGTACTTC. It codes for CASSLTSSGGYEQYF.

About this clone: One end of the junction fails to match germline, which may point to a read error. The chain carries TRBV27 and TRBJ2-7; 7 bases map to TRBD1. CDR1 and CDR2 from the germline V gene are MNHEY and SMNVEV (reference sequence). The length of the CDR3 is 15 residues. Here the CDR3 reads CASSLRQGFSYEQSF. CDR3 DNA: TGTGCCAGCAGTTTAAGACAGGGTTTCTCCTACGAGCAGTCCTTC.

The chain joins TRBV7-9 to TRBJ1-4, with D possibly being TRBD1 (6 bases). Germline values: CDR1 SEHNR, CDR2 FQNEAQ (reference sequence). The CDR3 is made up of 14 amino acids. Trimming cost V 2 bases and J 5 bases, with 9 bases left between them. The CDR3 sequence is CASSLSQGNEKLFF. The CDR3 region has the DNA TGTGCCAGCAGCTTATCTCAGGGGAATGAAAAACTGTTTTTT.

The chain uses TRBV9 and TRBJ2-6; 7 nucleotides line up with TRBD1. The CDR3 is 16 amino acids. Germline V lookup: CDR1 SGDLS, CDR2 YYNGEE. V dropped 0 bases and J dropped 0; count of bases not matched to a gene: 0. CDR3 coding DNA: TGTGCCAGCAGCGTAGAGGGGGCCTCTGGGGCCAACGTCCTGACTTTC. Residues: CASSVEGASGANVLTF.

The CDR3 DNA reads as TGTGCCAGTAGTGAAGGGGGCGCGAGCACTGAAGCTTTCTTT. Translation: CASSEGGASTEAFF. J is TRBJ1-1 and V is TRBV19, with TRBD1 identical over 7 bases. With 5 bases clipped from V and 4 bases from J, the junction kept 7 bases outside the gene matches. This CDR3 spans 14 amino acids. Germline assignment: CDR1 LNHDA and CDR2 SQIVND (reference sequence).

The chain combines TRBV5-4 with TRBJ2-2; TRBD1 agrees at 7 bases. The V gene end was trimmed by 0 bases and the J gene end by 6 bases; junction bases not matched to a gene: 8. Germline V CDR1 and CDR2: SGHNT, YYREEE (reference sequence). The CDR3 is 16 residues long. This CDR3 reads CASSLASNRGAGELFF. CDR3 in DNA: TGTGCCAGCAGCTTGGCTTCAAACAGGGGCGCCGGGGAGCTGTTTTTT.

This clone was counted once. The V call is TRBV18, the J call TRBJ1-5, with D possibly TRBD1 on 6 matching bases. Germline V gives CDR1 KGHSH, CDR2 LQKENI. The CDR3 is 18 residues long. With 4 bases removed from V and 4 bases from J, the gap between germline ends came to 23 bases. The CDR3 reads CASSRMGPGAFINQPQHF. The CDR3 DNA is TGTGCCAGCTCACGGATGGGGCCAGGGGCTTTCATAAATCAGCCCCAGCATTTT.

V and J are TRBV29-1 and TRBJ1-1; D gene unclear. V was clipped by 4 bases and J by 5 bases, with 11 bases between them. This CDR3 has 12 amino acids. The germline gives CDR1 SQVTM, CDR2 ANQGSEA. The CDR3 DNA follows: TGCAGCGTTGCTTTCTCGGGTACTGAAGCTTTCTTT. Translated, it gives CSVAFSGTEAFF.

This chain joins TRBV23-1 and TRBJ2-2; 8 bases line up with TRBD2. TRBV23-1 is flagged as an ORF with uncertain function. The V and J ends lost 9 bases and 4 bases, in that order; junction bases with no gene match: 13. CDR3 length equals 16 residues. The CDR3 nucleotides are TGCGCCAGAAATAATCAGCGGGAGTCGCTCACCGGGGAGCTGTTTTTT. Residues: CARNNQRESLTGELFF.